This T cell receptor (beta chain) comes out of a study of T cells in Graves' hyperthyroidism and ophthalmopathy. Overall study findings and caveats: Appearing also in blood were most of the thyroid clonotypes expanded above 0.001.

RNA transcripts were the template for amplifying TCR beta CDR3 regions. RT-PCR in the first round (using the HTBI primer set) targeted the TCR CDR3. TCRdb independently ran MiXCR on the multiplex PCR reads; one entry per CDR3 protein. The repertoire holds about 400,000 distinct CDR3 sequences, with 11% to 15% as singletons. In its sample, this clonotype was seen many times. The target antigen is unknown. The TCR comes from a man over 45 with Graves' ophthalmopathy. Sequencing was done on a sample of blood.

The CDR3 reads CSAHRGQGQPQHF. The CDR3 nucleotides read TGCAGTGCCCACAGGGGGCAGGGTCAGCCCCAGCATTTT. The chain links TRBV20-1 to TRBJ1-5, with 9 nucleotides matching TRBD1. This CDR3 comprises 13 residues. Per the germline V gene, CDR1 is DFQATT and CDR2 is SNEGSKA (reference sequence). J lost 6 bases, V lost 6 bases, and 6 bases had no gene match.